This T cell receptor (beta chain) was recorded in a study of shared clonotypes between healthy human individuals. Germline V lookup: CDR1 SGDLS, CDR2 YYNGEE. The CDR3 is 14 residues long. The V and J ends lost 0 bases and 5 bases, in that order; junction bases with no gene match: 3. This clone showed up just once. The same CDR3 can be traced to other DNA sequences in this sample. CD8 cells classed as naive were CD45RO-negative and positively selected for CCR7, excluding terminally differentiated effector memory CD45RA+ cells. Here immunoSEQ multiplex PCR was the method, and the copy in TCRdb shows in-frame clones only, minus some. This sample carries some 2.1 million clones, about 95% of them seen once, and the ten largest clones take approximately 1.2%.

The chain uses TRBV9 and TRBJ2-5; 8 nucleotides agree with TRBD2. The TCR comes from a man younger than 35 in good health. Sequenced: naive CD8+ T cells sorted from blood. CDR3 protein: CASSVGLAGETQYF. CDR3 sequence (DNA): TGTGCCAGCAGCGTAGGATTAGCGGGGGAGACCCAGTACTTC.